Listed below are T cell receptor beta chains from one sample, sequenced in a study of T-cell memory formation after mild COVID-19. TCRdb processed the 5' RACE reads anew with MiXCR; each CDR3 protein has one entry. Of around 530,000 distinct CDR3 sequences in the sample, approximately 21% were seen once. The material sequenced was PBMCs or a T cell subset sorted from them (not recorded which). The receptors here all came from an adult woman who had mild COVID-19 (a few samples of this study predate the infection). Cell type and time point are not known. The CDR3 runs from the conserved cysteine through the conserved F or W. The order of the fields is clone size, J gene, V gene, D gene, CDR3 protein, CDR3 DNA. The D gene is left open where the match is weak. Only some rows state a clone size, as once, few, many or a class for expanded clones.

>many|TRBJ2-5|TRBV11-2|TRBD2
CASSWSLAGGPETQYF
TGTGCCAGCAGCTGGTCGCTAGCGGGGGGGCCGGAGACCCAGTACTTC
>few|TRBJ2-5|TRBV9|.
CASSVEGGRETQYF
TGTGCCAGCAGCGTAGAAGGGGGAAGGGAGACCCAGTACTTC
>many|TRBJ2-1|TRBV20-1|TRBD2
CSASPLPGLAGGISYNEQFF
TGCAGTGCTAGTCCCTTACCGGGACTAGCGGGAGGAATATCCTACAATGAGCAGTTCTTC
>few|TRBJ2-2|TRBV7-2|TRBD2
CASSRGLAGGLNTGELFF
TGTGCCAGCAGCCGGGGACTAGCGGGAGGCCTTAACACCGGGGAGCTGTTTTTT
>.|TRBJ2-1|TRBV20-1|.
CSARDVRGGRNEQFF
TGCAGTGCTAGAGATGTGAGGGGGGGCAGGAATGAGCAGTTCTTC
>.|TRBJ2-6|TRBV6-2/TRBV6-3|.
CASTVRTGASGANVLTF
TGTGCCAGCACCGTCCGAACAGGCGCCTCTGGGGCCAACGTCCTGACTTTC
>.|TRBJ2-1|TRBV7-6|TRBD2
CASSLTTSGHEQFF
TGTGCCAGCAGCTTAACGACTAGCGGCCATGAGCAGTTCTTC
>.|TRBJ1-1|TRBV7-6|.
CASSNAGAVNTEAFF
TGTGCCAGCAGCAACGCTGGGGCCGTGAACACTGAAGCTTTCTTT
>.|TRBJ2-5|TRBV29-1|.
CSVVARRRGYQETQYF
TGCAGCGTTGTAGCCCGAAGACGGGGGTACCAAGAGACCCAGTACTTC
>once|TRBJ1-6|TRBV6-5|.
CASTPAGTNLSPLHF
TGTGCCAGCACCCCAGCCGGGACAAATCTCTCACCCCTCCACTTT
>few|TRBJ1-5|TRBV5-6|TRBD1
CASSWGQGVVSNQPQHF
TGTGCCAGCAGCTGGGGACAGGGAGTGGTAAGCAATCAGCCCCAGCATTTT
>.|TRBJ2-3|TRBV25-1|TRBD2
CATQREGQADTQYF
TGTGCCACCCAGCGGGAGGGCCAAGCAGATACGCAGTATTTT
>few|TRBJ2-5|TRBV24-1|.
CATSYEGQETQYF
TGTGCCACCAGTTATGAGGGTCAAGAGACCCAGTACTTC
>few|TRBJ2-1|TRBV7-6|.
CASSLGIRGGHYNEQFF
TGTGCCAGCAGCTTAGGGATCCGCGGGGGCCATTACAATGAGCAGTTCTTC
>.|TRBJ2-1|TRBV12-3/TRBV12-4|.
CASSLAESRYNEQFF
TGTGCCAGCAGTTTAGCGGAAAGCCGATACAATGAGCAGTTCTTC
>few|TRBJ2-3|TRBV6-1|.
CASSTLGGGTDTQYF
TGTGCCAGCAGCACCCTAGGAGGGGGCACAGATACGCAGTATTTT
>few|TRBJ2-7|TRBV14|.
CASSPLEVTYEQYF
TGTGCCAGCAGCCCCCTGGAGGTCACCTACGAGCAGTACTTC
>once|TRBJ2-1|TRBV5-6|.
CASRLNNEQFF
TGTGCCAGCAGGCTGAACAATGAGCAGTTCTTC
>few|TRBJ2-3|TRBV7-9|TRBD1
CASRSGQGSDTQYF
TGTGCCAGCAGATCCGGACAGGGATCAGATACGCAGTATTTT
>.|TRBJ1-1|TRBV5-6|.
CASSLVSVGVTEAFF
TGTGCCAGCAGCTTGGTATCCGTGGGAGTCACTGAAGCTTTCTTT
>.|TRBJ2-7|TRBV4-3|.
CASSQDSLGAYEQYF
TGCGCCAGCAGCCAAGACTCTTTGGGAGCCTACGAGCAGTACTTC
>few|TRBJ2-6|TRBV3-1|TRBD1
CASSQEMQGAGANVLTF
TGTGCCAGCAGCCAAGAAATGCAGGGGGCTGGGGCCAACGTCCTGACTTTC
>once|TRBJ1-1|TRBV4-2|.
CASSQDWDPGGEAFF
TGTGCCAGCAGCCAAGATTGGGACCCAGGCGGTGAAGCTTTCTTT
>many|TRBJ2-1|TRBV12-3/TRBV12-4|TRBD2
CASSLGSSGPYNEQFF
TGTGCCAGCAGTTTAGGGTCTAGCGGCCCCTACAATGAGCAGTTCTTC
>.|TRBJ2-1|TRBV19|TRBD2
CASSLTTSGRYNEQFF
TGTGCCAGTAGTTTAACAACTAGCGGACGCTACAATGAGCAGTTCTTC
>.|TRBJ2-5|TRBV7-6|TRBD2
CASSLGLSGGTETQYF
TGTGCCAGCAGCTTAGGACTCTCGGGGGGGACTGAGACCCAGTACTTC
>many|TRBJ2-1|TRBV24-1|TRBD1
CATSDESGGSSYNEQFF
TGTGCCACCAGTGACGAGTCAGGGGGCTCATCCTACAATGAGCAGTTCTTC
>few|TRBJ2-3|TRBV6-5|TRBD1
CASSPDRVSDTQYF
TGTGCCAGCAGTCCTGACAGGGTTTCAGATACGCAGTATTTT
>.|TRBJ1-1|TRBV7-3|TRBD1
CASSTTGESEAFF
TGTGCCAGCAGCACCACAGGGGAATCTGAAGCTTTCTTT
>few|TRBJ2-2|TRBV12-3/TRBV12-4|.
CASSDGELFF
TGTGCCAGTTCAGACGGGGAGCTGTTTTTT
>.|TRBJ2-5|TRBV20-1|.
CSAMRGGLETQYF
TGCAGTGCTATGAGGGGGGGGCTAGAGACCCAGTACTTC
>few|TRBJ2-7|TRBV12-3/TRBV12-4|.
CASRLNSYEQYF
TGTGCCAGCAGACTCAACTCCTACGAGCAGTACTTC
>few|TRBJ2-3|TRBV6-2/TRBV6-3|.
CASSYSGHTDTQYF
TGTGCCAGCAGTTACTCGGGACACACAGATACGCAGTATTTT
>.|TRBJ2-4|TRBV18|.
CASSPAGSLAKNIQYF
TGTGCCAGCTCACCAGCAGGGAGCCTAGCCAAAAACATTCAGTACTTC
>few|TRBJ2-3|TRBV9|.
CASTRGSDTQYF
TGTGCCAGCACCCGAGGCTCAGATACGCAGTATTTT
>many|TRBJ2-2|TRBV30|TRBD1
CAWRETGFVPGELFF
TGTGCCTGGAGAGAGACAGGGTTCGTCCCCGGGGAGCTGTTTTTT
>.|TRBJ2-5|TRBV30|TRBD2
CAWSSLSAGSLETQYF
TGTGCCTGGAGTTCCTTATCAGCGGGGAGTCTGGAGACCCAGTACTTC
>once|TRBJ1-1|TRBV19|.
CASRAGRVSTEAFF
TGTGCCAGTCGGGCAGGGCGGGTGAGCACTGAAGCTTTCTTT
>.|TRBJ1-2|TRBV20-1|.
CSARNREGSYGYTF
TGCAGTGCTAGAAACAGGGAAGGATCTTATGGCTACACCTTC
>.|TRBJ1-5|TRBV20-1|.
CSAREHRDNYQPQHF
TGCAGTGCTAGAGAACACCGGGACAACTATCAGCCCCAGCATTTT
>few|TRBJ2-1|TRBV5-1|TRBD1
CASSLGGTGSYNEQFF
TGCGCCAGCAGCTTGGGGGGGACAGGATCCTACAATGAGCAGTTCTTC
>.|TRBJ1-6|TRBV5-1|.
CASSLGLGSPLHF
TGCGCCAGCAGCTTGGGACTAGGGTCACCCCTCCACTTT
>.|TRBJ1-1|TRBV13|.
CASSLGVEGKAFF
TGTGCCAGCAGCTTAGGGGTGGAGGGAAAAGCTTTCTTT
>many|TRBJ2-7|TRBV20-1|TRBD2
CSAPTSGGREQYF
TGCAGTGCTCCGACTAGCGGGGGGCGTGAGCAGTACTTC
>.|TRBJ1-2|TRBV4-2|.
CASSQEARAYGYTF
TGTGCCAGCAGCCAAGAGGCCAGGGCCTATGGCTACACCTTC
>.|TRBJ1-2|TRBV5-1|.
CANYLGPVPLYGYTF
TGCGCTAACTACCTGGGGCCAGTTCCCCTCTATGGCTACACCTTC
>.|TRBJ2-2|TRBV5-1|.
CASSLDKGATSNTGELFF
TGCGCCAGCAGCTTGGACAAGGGCGCTACCTCGAACACCGGGGAGCTGTTTTTT
>few|TRBJ2-2|TRBV3-1|.
CASSQEFRTGELFF
TGTGCCAGCAGCCAAGAGTTCCGAACCGGGGAGCTGTTTTTT
>few|TRBJ2-1|TRBV29-1|.
CSGREPSYNEQFF
TGCAGCGGGAGGGAACCCTCCTACAATGAGCAGTTCTTC
>.|TRBJ2-2|TRBV4-2|TRBD1
CASSQDSVQGVVTGELFF
TGTGCCAGCAGCCAAGATAGCGTGCAGGGGGTGGTCACCGGGGAGCTGTTTTTT
>few|TRBJ1-5|TRBV12-3/TRBV12-4|.
CASSPGGGGNQPQHF
TGTGCCAGCAGTCCTGGAGGAGGGGGCAATCAGCCCCAGCATTTT
>few|TRBJ2-7|TRBV25-1|.
CASSEFGRQGLDEQYF
TGTGCCAGCAGTGAATTTGGGAGGCAGGGGCTCGACGAGCAGTACTTC